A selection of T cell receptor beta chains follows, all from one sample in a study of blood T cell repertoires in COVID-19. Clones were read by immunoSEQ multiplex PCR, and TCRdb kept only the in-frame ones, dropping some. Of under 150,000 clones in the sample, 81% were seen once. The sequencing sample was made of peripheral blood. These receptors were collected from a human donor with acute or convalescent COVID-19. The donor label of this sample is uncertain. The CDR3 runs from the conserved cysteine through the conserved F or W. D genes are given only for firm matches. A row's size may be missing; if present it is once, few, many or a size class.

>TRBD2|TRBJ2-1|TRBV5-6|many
CASSPGGSRAEQFF
TGTGCCAGCAGCCCCGGGGGGAGCCGCGCTGAGCAGTTCTTC
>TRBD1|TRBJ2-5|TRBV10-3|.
CAIGTGHGTQYF
TGTGCCATCGGGACAGGCCATGGGACCCAGTACTTC
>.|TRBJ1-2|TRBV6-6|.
CASSGGLGGGYGYTF
TGTGCCAGCAGTGGGGGACTCGGCGGGGGCTATGGCTACACCTTC
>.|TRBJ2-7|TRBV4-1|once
CASSQDLSRSYEQYF
TGCGCCAGCAGCCAAGATCTCTCACGGTCTTACGAGCAGTACTTC
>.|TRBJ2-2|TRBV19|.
CASSNQGSTGELFF
TGTGCCAGTAGTAACCAGGGAAGCACCGGGGAGCTGTTTTTT
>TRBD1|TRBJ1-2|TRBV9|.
CASSAGDRGRTETNYGYTF
TGTGCCAGCAGCGCGGGTGACAGGGGGCGGACGGAAACTAACTATGGCTACACCTTC
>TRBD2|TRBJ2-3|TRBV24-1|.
CATAGTSGAPSTDTQYF
TGTGCCACCGCGGGGACTAGCGGGGCCCCTAGCACAGATACGCAGTATTTT
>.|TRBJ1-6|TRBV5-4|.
CASSSQPPHQGSPLHF
TGTGCCAGCAGCTCCCAGCCCCCTCACCAGGGTTCACCCCTCCACTTT
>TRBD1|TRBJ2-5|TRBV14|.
CASSQEGYRGPDKETQYF
TGTGCCAGCAGCCAAGAAGGTTACAGGGGGCCGGACAAAGAGACCCAGTACTTC
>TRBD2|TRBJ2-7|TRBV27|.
CASRSSGGEQYHEQYF
TGTGCCAGCAGGTCTAGCGGGGGGGAACAATACCACGAGCAGTACTTC
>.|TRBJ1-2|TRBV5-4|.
CASSLAAQDGYTF
TGTGCCAGCAGCTTGGCAGCACAGGATGGCTACACCTTC
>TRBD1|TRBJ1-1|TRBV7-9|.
CASSPTGTESTEAFF
TGTGCCAGCAGCCCGACCGGGACAGAGAGCACTGAAGCTTTCTTT
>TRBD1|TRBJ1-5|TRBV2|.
CASSEKDRGSQPQHF
TGTGCCAGCAGTGAAAAGGACAGGGGGAGTCAGCCCCAGCATTTT
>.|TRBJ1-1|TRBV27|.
CASSWGPGAEAFF
TGTGCCAGCAGTTGGGGACCGGGGGCTGAAGCTTTCTTT